This T cell receptor (beta chain) was observed in a study of blood T cell repertoires in COVID-19. Using immunoSEQ multiplex PCR, the repertoire was profiled, and TCRdb retains in-frame clones only, with some absent. Of around 70,000 clones listed, around 78% were seen once; the top ten hold 15% to 18%. Germline CDR1 reads LGHDT; CDR2 reads YNNKEL (reference sequence). With 1 base clipped from V and 3 bases from J, the junction kept 3 bases outside the gene matches. The CDR3 is made up of 14 amino acids. The receptor's source is a human donor in a cohort sampled during active COVID-19. The V gene is TRBV3-1 (or the pseudogene TRBV3-2), the J gene TRBJ2-7; TRBD2 matches 7 bases. Sequencing input: peripheral blood. The CDR3 protein is CASSQGIAGYEQYF. The CDR3 DNA reads as TGTGCCAGCAGCCAAGGTATAGCGGGCTACGAGCAGTACTTC.